This T cell receptor (beta chain) was captured in a study of T cell changes during pregnancy in multiple sclerosis. The V gene's germline CDR1 is MNHEY and CDR2 SMNVEV (reference sequence). Trimming removed 2 bases from V and 4 bases from J; junction bases left unmatched: 13. The CDR3 is made up of 18 amino acids. The repertoire was sequenced with immunoSEQ multiplex PCR; TCRdb's copy has only in-frame clones and lacks some. This table has 50,000 or so clones, around 93% appearing once. This clone appeared once. This TCR was sampled from a female donor with multiple sclerosis, enrolled in a pregnancy study. Sequencing used peripheral blood, obtained in the second trimester of pregnancy. This sequence joins TRBV27 and TRBJ2-7; 11 bases are a match to TRBD1. The CDR3 spells CASSLGRTGGAGKYEQYF. CDR3 DNA: TGTGCCAGCAGTTTAGGGCGGACAGGGGGCGCGGGAAAGTACGAGCAGTACTTC.